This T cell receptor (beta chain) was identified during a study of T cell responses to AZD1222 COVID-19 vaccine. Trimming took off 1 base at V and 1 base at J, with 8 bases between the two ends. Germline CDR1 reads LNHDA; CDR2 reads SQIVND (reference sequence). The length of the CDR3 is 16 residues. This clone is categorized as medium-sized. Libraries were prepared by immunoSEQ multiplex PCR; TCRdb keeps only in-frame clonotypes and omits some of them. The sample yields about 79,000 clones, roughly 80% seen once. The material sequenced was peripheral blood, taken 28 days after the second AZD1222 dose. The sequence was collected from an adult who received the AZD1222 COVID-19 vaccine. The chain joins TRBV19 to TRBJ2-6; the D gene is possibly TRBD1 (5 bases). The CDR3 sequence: CASSIAGASGANVLTF. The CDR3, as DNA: TGTGCCAGTAGTATAGCTGGGGCGTCTGGGGCCAACGTCCTGACTTTC.